This record concerns one TCR beta chain sequence. The clone's antigen remains unknown. Base quality data are lacking; no much larger clone is found one base away. This entry belongs to a study of cytomegalovirus exposure and HLA in healthy donors (dated 2017 in TCRdb). About the investigation overall: In an earlier analysis of 550 to 750 of the donors, less than 350 Gb of sequence data and approximately 120 million unique TCR beta sequences from about 190 million T cells were reported. An early release covering roughly 640 HLA-typed donors comprised about 300 gigabases of sequencing data and 85 million to 100 million unique TCR sequences. The genetic ancestry cluster associated with self-reported Caucasian donors included over 65% of the 350 to 500 genotyped donors. The study aimed to test whether cataloging public T cell receptors could reveal signatures of past pathogen exposure. The study profiled the T cell repertoires of under 850 subjects by immunosequencing and related them to cytomegalovirus serostatus. Along with the approximately 620-subject first cohort, a separate validation cohort of over 90 different subjects was used. To predict cytomegalovirus infection status, the study combined high-throughput TCR immunosequencing, statistical association of individual TCRs with disease status, and machine learning. A later analysis re-examined previously published TCR beta repertoires from about 700 donors and added high-resolution HLA genotyping to investigate patterns of TCR occurrence. In the later analysis, no new phenotypic data were used to find candidate immune exposures; instead, reliance was placed on TCR beta sequences and their occurrence across donors. In an earlier analysis of several hundred of the donors, high-throughput TCR beta sequencing was used to judge whether each TCR beta V gene segment behaved as functional or pseudogenic. Donor age, sex, ethnicity and CMV serostatus were compiled together with the repertoire data. A later genetic analysis took genome-wide SNP genotypes for about 65% of the roughly 670 donors and used that subset as a discovery cohort. All discovery cohort repertoires had been generated on a single sequencing platform. HLA typing covered class I and class II loci at four-digit resolution. The number of typed donors differed by locus: about 620-640 for A, B, C, DRB1 and DQB1; approximately 520 for DQA1; approximately 610 for DPA1; and about 470 for DPB1. Four or five DR-DQ haplotypes were handled as single units for association and clustering, since linkage in the cohort was strong. On average, roughly 240,000 unique TCR beta nucleotide sequences were sequenced per donor among a few hundred genotyped donors of the cohort, with 15% to 20% of those sequences being non-productive.

The cohort was made up of about 670 healthy bone marrow donors. At the time of sampling, all cohort members were nominally healthy, though unrecorded immune exposures were likely present. The donor tested CMV seropositive and was one of the 289 seropositive cohort members. Each donor provided a peripheral blood sample, and peripheral blood mononuclear cells were used for TCR beta sequencing. Genomic DNA extraction from the blood cell samples was performed with the Qiagen DNeasy Blood Extraction Kit. Overall results and qualifications from the work: Most CMV-associated TCR beta chains appeared to be HLA-restricted in a later analysis, and the HLA associations seemed to be driven largely by CMV exposure. According to a later analysis, TCR association rates differed among HLA loci, with DRB1 alleles showing the most associated TCRs and HLA-C alleles showing the fewest. An association between a missense DCLRE1C variant and V-gene and J-gene trimming of TCR beta chains was found in a later genetic analysis and replicated in an independent cohort. The only immune exposure information available for the cohort was CMV serostatus. At a false discovery rate of 0.05, a later analysis linked some 18,000 TCR beta sequences to specific HLA alleles. In a later genetic analysis, fewer N-insertions in productive TCRs were reported among donors in an Asian-associated ancestry cluster than the roughly 640-donor mean. Most TCR sequences were seen in very few donors, while some public TCRs were found in many individuals. According to the authors, the approach could potentially be generalized to other disease states and immunological phenotypes. The sequencing pipeline was judged likely to have produced a cluster of highly shared sequence variants as a technical artifact. An earlier analysis of approximately 600 of the donors showed that most TCR beta V segments appeared in productive rearrangements either about 90% or about 30% of the time, which broadly matched IMGT annotations. Because counts were too low, roughly 18 rarely observed V segments, including chromosome 9 orphons, were left out of the earlier analysis of a few hundred of the donors. The classifier was reported to diagnose cytomegalovirus status with high specificity and sensitivity in both the original and validation cohorts. Sequencing depth was assumed to be roughly uniform across donors in the presence/absence analyses, though that assumption may not hold. In the study, some 160 TCR beta chains were listed as associated with cytomegalovirus. Assigning TCR associations to individual alleles was difficult when HLA alleles, especially DR and DQ, strongly co-occurred. A later analysis reported that several top co-occurrence clusters appeared linked to parvovirus B19, influenza, CMV and Epstein-Barr virus. In a later analysis, HLA-associated TCR beta chains were found to be more clonally expanded and to have lower generation probabilities than equally common non-associated chains. Correlated functional status among segregating V segments might be attributable to linkage disequilibrium, but an unknown experimental factor could not be ruled out. A further reported finding was that TCR beta sequences accurately predicted the HLA-A and HLA-B alleles for most subjects in the first cohort. Because some donors lacked HLA typing at each locus, the association tests relied only on the typed subset. In vitro tests confirmed that a few of the cytomegalovirus-associated TCR beta chains recognize cytomegalovirus antigens. In this cohort, only TCR beta chains were sequenced, and detectable features were limited by the absence of alpha or paired-chain data. Some IMGT-functional V segments, including TRBV6-2 and TRBV6-3, could not be told apart with the 87-base-pair reads, so those segments were excluded.

The library came from the immunoSEQ multiplex PCR assay. A mixture of 60 forward primers for TCR Vbeta segments and 13 reverse primers for TCR Jbeta segments was used in the multiplex PCR. A multiplex PCR assay on genomic DNA amplified the CDR3 region of rearranged TCR beta genes. Amplified TCR beta libraries were sequenced as 87-base-pair reads on the Illumina HiSeq System. The paper's data handling went like this. A later analysis counted about 80 million unique TCR beta chains across the 550 to 700 repertoires, and 9.5 million to 11 million of these chains were shared by at least two donors. Raw reads were error-corrected and collapsed into unique sequences with a nearest-neighbor algorithm that merged closely related sequences to remove PCR and sequencing errors. V, D and J gene segments were assigned by aligning CDR3 sequences to IMGT reference sequences. For a sequence to be retained, at least a six-nucleotide match to both a V gene segment and a J gene segment was required. A rearrangement was called productive if the CDR3 had no stop codons and remained in frame with V and J, and every other rearrangement was called non-productive. CDR3 was defined according to IMGT convention as the region running from the second conserved V-encoded cysteine to the conserved J-encoded phenylalanine. The earlier analysis of some 540 of the donors excluded any sequence lacking an unambiguous match to a single V gene segment. In an earlier analysis of about 590 of the donors, a V segment was called functional when productive rearrangements were above 56.7%, and segregating when the standard deviation between donors exceeded 5%. A statistical classification framework was developed to diagnose cytomegalovirus status using the catalog of TCR beta chain sequences. In a later analysis, TCR nucleotide sequences were compared against IMGT/GENE-DB human TR gene sequences so that V and J genes could be assigned. The TCRdist pipeline was used in a later analysis to assign CDR3 sequences and most-parsimonious VDJ recombination scenarios. In a later analysis, each TCR beta chain was defined by its CDR3 amino acid sequence together with its V-gene family, and reads lacking a unique V-gene family were excluded. In a later analysis, 550 to 650 highly shared, low-generation-probability nucleotide sequences were removed to address suspected cross-contamination and a sequencing artifact. A later analysis calculated a clonal expansion index for each public chain from normalized within-repertoire ranks of inferred template counts. A later analysis computed generation probabilities with a VDJ recombination model fitted to out-of-frame rearrangements, and checked the results against IGoR. A later analysis scored TCR-TCR, TCR-HLA and TCR-CMV co-occurrence with hypergeometric tests, applying a repertoire-size bias correction to TCR pairs. A later analysis estimated false discovery rates by permuting HLA or CMV assignments 20 times. In a later analysis, co-occurring TCRs were grouped using DBSCAN, and TCRdist sequence similarity was added for clustering within HLA-allele-positive subsets. Repertoires with fewer than 30,000 or more than 120,000 public chains were left out of co-occurrence clustering, as were five repertoires with anomalous nucleotide sharing. Held by TCRdb, this immuneACCESS table contains in-frame sequences only and omits some clones. Under half of the omission traces to an unresolved V gene where checked; the cause of the rest is unknown. That table furnishes V, J and clone size, whereas the DNA furnished D and trimming. In this sample the table shows roughly 190,000 clones, over 60% of which occur a single time. Approximately 5% of the sample lies in the top ten.

The germline V gene specifies MNHEY as CDR1 and SVGAGI as CDR2. Trimming costs V 2 bases and J 7 bases, and their ends lie 9 bases apart. From the cysteine through the phenylalanine, the CDR3 covers 12 amino acids. Here the CDR3 DNA is all that survives: 36 bases in frame from base 1. The sequence is built from TRBV6-5 and TRBJ2-7, with the D segment identity uncertain. This clonotype originated in a man between 25 and 39 years old in good health and CMV-seropositive. The specimen sequenced was PBMCs. The DNA sequence is given as TGTGCCAGCAGTTACGGGCAGGCGGAGCAGTACTTC. Protein translation: CASSYGQAEQYF.